Following are 2 T cell receptor beta chains from one sample sequenced in a study of regulatory T cells in long-lasting Graves disease (dated by TCRdb to the early 2020s). Library creation used multiplex PCR. Sequenced on an Illumina HiSeq 4000. To build TCR beta libraries, CDR3 regions were amplified by Arm-PCR using iRepertoire HTBI primers. Clones were called with MiXCR by TCRdb after fastp trimmed the public reads at Q25, and only in-frame beta chains were retained. Each CDR3 protein appears once, grouped with its most common genes and DNA. Across this sample there are approximately 400,000 distinct CDR3 sequences, with under 25% seen only once. The ten largest make up around 20% of the sample. The intended sense of this specimen's time point label: persistent/refractory GD, antithyroid drugs over 5 years with positive TRAb. For both TCR sequencing and RNA sequencing, RNA was extracted from PBMCs in TRIzol.

The sample in question was peripheral blood mononuclear cells (PBMCs), obtained when the disease was refractory, from a patient treated with antithyroid drugs. These receptors originate from a female donor with Graves disease.

This sequence joins TRBV29-1 and TRBJ2-6; no firm D call. The length of the CDR3 is 12 residues. Per germline, CDR1 SQVTM and CDR2 ANQGSEA. V was cut by 5 bases and J by 4 bases, with 6 bases left in between. As DNA, the CDR3 is TGCAGCGTTCTCGCAGGGGCCAACGTCCTGACTTTC. Amino acids: CSVLAGANVLTF. The entire variable domain, with the rest obtained from reference TRBV29-1 and TRBJ2-6, is as follows: SAVISQKPSRDICQRGTSLTIQCQVDSQVTMMFWYRQQPGQSLTLIATANQGSEATYESGFVIDKFPISRPNLTFSTLTVSNMSPEDSSIYLCSVLAGANVLTFGAGSRLTVL.

This clonotype was recorded a few times. The chain recombines TRBV7-2 with TRBJ2-1, with D possibly being TRBD2 (7 bases). Germline loops: CDR1 SGHTA, CDR2 FQGNSA. V lost 4 bases, J lost 14 bases, and 18 bases lay in between. The CDR3 extends over 13 amino acids. The CDR3 DNA reads TGTGCCAGCAGCTATGGGAGGGAGGGGGAAAAGTTCTTC. It translates to CASSYGREGEKFF.